Presented here are 17 T cell receptor beta chains from one specimen sequenced in a study of blood T cell repertoires in COVID-19. Clones were sequenced by immunoSEQ multiplex PCR, and TCRdb holds only the in-frame ones, with some missing. Found here are approximately 100,000 clones, about 90% of them singletons; the top ten hold around 3.2%. The sequencing input was peripheral blood. The receptors derive from a human donor in a cohort sampled during active COVID-19.

The chain uses TRBV19 and TRBJ1-1, with 7 bases that match TRBD1. The CDR3 is made up of 13 amino acids. Germline values: CDR1 LNHDA, CDR2 SQIVND (reference sequence). After removal of 7 bases from V and 4 bases from J, the junction contained 6 bases not matched to a gene. CDR3 DNA sequence: TGTGCCAGTACCGCACAGGGGAGCACTGAAGCTTTCTTT. Residues: CASTAQGSTEAFF. Based on the CDR3 plus reference TRBV19 and TRBJ1-1, the full variable domain is DGGITQSPKYLFRKEGQNVTLSCEQNLNHDAMYWYRQDPGQGLRLIYYSQIVNDFQKGDIAEGYSVSREKKESFPLTVTSAQKNPTAFYLCASTAQGSTEAFFGQGTRLTVV.

The rearrangement uses TRBV7-9 and TRBJ1-2; 7 bases match TRBD1. The CDR3 has 16 amino acids. Germline V CDR1 and CDR2: SEHNR, FQNEAQ (reference sequence). V was clipped by 1 base and J by 4 bases; unmatched bases: 9. The CDR3 region has the DNA TGTGCCAGCAGCTTAGGCGGGACAGTCGGGGCCTATGGCTACACCTTC. Protein: CASSLGGTVGAYGYTF. Supplemented by reference TRBV7-9 and TRBJ1-2, the full variable domain reads DTGVSQNPRHKITKRGQNVTFRCDPISEHNRLYWYRQTLGQGPEFLTYFQNEAQLEKSRLLSDRFSAERPKGSFSTLEIQRTEQGDSAMYLCASSLGGTVGAYGYTFGSGTRLTVV.

This chain connects TRBV7-9 to TRBJ2-3; no clear D gene. V lost 7 bases to trimming and J lost 0 bases, with 11 bases between them. CDR1 and CDR2 from the germline V gene are SEHNR and FQNEAQ (reference sequence). The CDR3 loop spans 14 amino acids. CDR3 sequence: CASTLERSTDTQYF. CDR3 in DNA: TGTGCCAGCACCCTAGAGCGAAGCACAGATACGCAGTATTTT.

The chain carries TRBV5-1 and TRBJ2-7, with D tentatively TRBD2 (5 bases). V was pared by 4 bases and J by 2 bases, with 10 bases between. From germline, CDR1 is SGHRS and CDR2 YFSETQ. The CDR3 runs 13 residues. CDR3 sequence: CASSGGSPYEQYF. The DNA of the CDR3 is TGCGCCAGCAGCGGCGGGTCGCCCTACGAGCAGTACTTC.

V gene TRBV10-1 combines with J gene TRBJ2-3, with TRBD2 matching over 12 bases. The CDR3 length is 17 residues. Germline loops: CDR1 WNHNN, CDR2 SYGVQD (reference sequence). V dropped 2 bases and J dropped 2; count of bases not matched to a gene: 5. Here the CDR3 reads CASSETTSGGVTDTQYF. The CDR3 DNA follows: TGCGCCAGCAGTGAGACGACTAGCGGGGGAGTCACAGATACGCAGTATTTT.

This CDR3 is CASSLGQGEVGYTF. In DNA form, the CDR3 reads TGTGCCAGCAGCTTGGGGCAGGGGGAAGTTGGCTACACCTTC. The V call is TRBV7-2, the J call TRBJ1-2; 7 bases align to TRBD1. The CDR3 is 14 residues long. Germline assignment: CDR1 SGHTA and CDR2 FQGNSA. Unmatched junction bases numbered 8, after V lost 3 bases and J lost 7 bases.

CDR3 sequence reads: CASSSGGQGRTEAFF. In nucleotides, the CDR3 is TGTGCCAGCAGCTCAGGGGGACAGGGGAGGACTGAAGCTTTCTTT. The J gene is TRBJ1-1, the V gene TRBV11-2, with 10 bases fitting TRBD1. The junction had 7 bases not matched to a gene; V was cut back by 4 bases and J by 5 bases. The CDR3 totals 15 residues. Looked up from germline, CDR1 is SGHAT and CDR2 is FQNNGV.

The genes are TRBV28 and TRBJ2-3, with 9 nucleotides matching TRBD2. The CDR3 has 16 amino acids. Losses at the gene ends were 2 bases for V and 4 bases for J; bases not matched to a gene: 7. Germline V lookup: CDR1 MDHEN, CDR2 SYDVKM. The CDR3 reads CASSLGGGAGADTQYF. In DNA, the CDR3 is TGTGCCAGCAGTTTAGGCGGGGGGGCAGGGGCAGATACGCAGTATTTT.

The chain has TRBV21-1 and TRBJ1-1; the table's D gene call, TRBD1, was not cross checked with the DNA. TRBV21-1 is labeled a pseudogene. CDR3 size: 17 residues. The CDR3 DNA follows: TGTGCCAGCAACCAAGGACTTCTCGGGACACCGAACACTGAAGCTTTCTTT. Its translation: CASNQGLLGTPNTEAFF.

This clone has a handful of counts. The V and J genes are TRBV2 and TRBJ1-6; 9 positions match TRBD1. The CDR3 length is 15 residues. CDR1 is SNHLY, CDR2 FYNNEI, per germline. V lost 6 bases to trimming and J lost 7 bases; unmatched junction nucleotides: 7. As DNA, the CDR3 is TGTGCCAGCAGCTGGGACAGGGAGGGGAATTCACCCCTCCACTTT. Protein sequence: CASSWDREGNSPLHF. The full variable domain, rest sourced from reference TRBV2 and TRBJ1-6, is EPEVTQTPSHQVTQMGQEVILRCVPISNHLYFYWYRQILGQKVEFLVSFYNNEISEKSEIFDDQFSVERPDGSNFTLKIRSTKLEDSAMYFCASSWDREGNSPLHFGNGTRLTVT.

The chain combines TRBV6-2 or TRBV6-3 with TRBJ2-5; possibly TRBD1 for D (7 bases). The germline V gene has CDR1 MNHEY and CDR2 SVGEGT. The CDR3 is made up of 15 amino acids. The V and J ends lost 2 bases and 7 bases respectively, with 17 bases between them. The CDR3 DNA reads as TGTGCCAGCAGTTACAGCCTCGGCCAGGGGGGGACCCAGTACTTC. Residues: CASSYSLGQGGTQYF.

In its sample, this clone was seen once. The gene calls are TRBV15 and TRBJ2-3; tentative D call: TRBD1 (6 bases). The V gene's germline CDR1 is LNHNV and CDR2 YYDKDF (reference sequence). CDR3 length: 17 amino acids. Trimming shortened V by 0 bases and J by 1 base, and 14 bases separated the two germline ends. CDR3 amino acids: CATSRDIGGPGTDTQYF. For the CDR3, the DNA is TGTGCCACCAGCAGAGATATTGGGGGCCCTGGCACAGATACGCAGTATTTT.

This chain joins TRBV7-9 and TRBJ1-5; D unclear. V was trimmed by 5 bases and J by 3 bases, leaving 11 bases between them. CDR1 and CDR2 (germline): SEHNR, FQNEAQ (reference sequence). The CDR3 is 14 amino acids. The CDR3 is CASSREAPNQPQHF. The CDR3 DNA sequence: TGTGCCAGCAGCCGGGAGGCGCCCAATCAGCCCCAGCATTTT.

This clone has just one count. The rearrangement uses TRBV28 and TRBJ2-3; 7 bases line up with TRBD1. V gave up 10 bases and J gave up 1 base; unmatched junction bases: 8. The CDR3 has 14 residues. Germline lookup yields CDR1 MDHEN and CDR2 SYDVKM. CDR3 amino acids: CAIDTGAGTDTQYF. Here the CDR3 DNA reads TGTGCCATCGACACAGGGGCCGGCACAGATACGCAGTATTTT.

The chain combines TRBV19 with TRBJ2-2, with 13 bases matching TRBD2. This CDR3 region has 17 residues. J lost 8 bases, V lost 2 bases, and 8 bases had no gene match. The V gene's germline CDR1 is LNHDA and CDR2 SQIVND (reference sequence). The CDR3 here is CASSIIRTSGRKGELFF. In DNA, the CDR3 is TGTGCCAGTAGTATAATAAGGACTAGCGGGAGAAAGGGGGAGCTGTTTTTT.

V is TRBV4-3 and J is TRBJ1-1; no firm D call. V lost 6 bases, J lost 0 bases, and 17 bases lay in between. CDR1 and CDR2 from the germline V gene are LGHNA and YSLEER. The CDR3 length is 16 residues. This chain's CDR3 is CASRITLERLNTEAFF. For the CDR3, the DNA is TGCGCCAGCAGAATTACCCTAGAGCGCTTGAACACTGAAGCTTTCTTT.

The rearrangement joins TRBV11-2 to TRBJ1-2; D perhaps matches TRBD1 (5 bases). CDR1 SGHAT and CDR2 FQNNGV come from the germline V gene. The V end lost 1 base, the J end lost 6 bases, and 6 bases lay between the germline ends. This CDR3 contains 12 residues. For the CDR3, the DNA is TGTGCCAGCAGCTTAGTAGGGGATGGCTACACCTTC. Protein product: CASSLVGDGYTF.